This T cell receptor beta chain was captured by sequencing in a study of T-cell memory formation after mild COVID-19. Germline loops: CDR1 MGHRA, CDR2 YSYEKL. The V and J ends lost 3 bases and 8 bases respectively, with 20 bases between them. This CDR3 region has 16 residues. MiXCR, applied by TCRdb to the 5' RACE reads, yields one record per CDR3 protein. Of fewer than 650,000 distinct CDR3 sequences listed, roughly 22% were seen once; the top ten hold 7.5% to 9.5%. The sequence derives from an adult woman who had mild COVID-19 (a few samples of this study predate the infection). Cell type and time point are not known. This rearrangement joins TRBV4-1 to TRBJ1-3, with a possible D match to TRBD1 (6 bases). Input material: PBMCs or a T cell subset sorted from them (not recorded which). In DNA form, the CDR3 reads TGCGCCAGCAGCCAGGGGGCAATGAGGGCTGGGGACACCATATATTTT. Its protein is CASSQGAMRAGDTIYF.